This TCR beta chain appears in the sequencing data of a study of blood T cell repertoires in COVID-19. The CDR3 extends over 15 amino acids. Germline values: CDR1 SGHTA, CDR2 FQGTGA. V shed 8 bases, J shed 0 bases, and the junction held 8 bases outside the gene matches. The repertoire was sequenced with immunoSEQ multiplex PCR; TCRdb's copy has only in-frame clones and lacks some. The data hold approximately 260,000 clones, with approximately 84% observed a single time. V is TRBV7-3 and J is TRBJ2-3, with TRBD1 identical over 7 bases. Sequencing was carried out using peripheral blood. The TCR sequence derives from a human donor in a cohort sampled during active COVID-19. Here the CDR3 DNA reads TGTGCCAGCTCCCCGGCAGGGGGAAGCACAGATACGCAGTATTTT. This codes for CASSPAGGSTDTQYF.